A selection of T cell receptor beta chains follows, all from one sample in a study of cytomegalovirus exposure and HLA in healthy donors. Generated by immunoSEQ multiplex PCR, the TCRdb table keeps only in-frame clones and is missing some. The sample includes about 150,000 clones, under 70% of them seen just once. Sequenced sample: PBMCs. The origin of the receptors is a man aged 25-45 years in good health and CMV-seropositive. Each CDR3 is given with its conserved first and last residue. A D gene is named only where the DNA matches it firmly. Expanded clones get a size class; other rows say once, few or many, or leave the size out.

D gene	V gene	J gene	clone size	CDR3 DNA	CDR3 protein
TRBD1	TRBV5-1	TRBJ1-2	NA	TGCGCCAGTACAGGGGGGACTATTTACGGCTACACCTTC	CASTGGTIYGYTF
TRBD1	TRBV19	TRBJ2-3	NA	TGTGCCAGTAGTATGAGACAGGGGCACACAGATACGCAGTATTTT	CASSMRQGHTDTQYF
NA	TRBV5-1	TRBJ2-1	NA	TGCGCCAGCAGCTTGGGAGGCTATCGCATCAATGAGCAGTTCTTC	CASSLGGYRINEQFF
NA	TRBV2	TRBJ1-2	once	TGTGCCAGCAGCGACCGAACGTCAGGGGCAGGAGGCTACACCTTC	CASSDRTSGAGGYTF
TRBD1	TRBV27	TRBJ2-1	NA	TGTGCCAGCAGTTTAAAGGACAGGGATTTTAATGAGCAGTTCTTC	CASSLKDRDFNEQFF
NA	TRBV2	TRBJ1-5	NA	TGTGCCAGCAACCTGAGACCGGGACTGGGCGACTCGTATAGCAATCAGCCCCAGCATTTT	CASNLRPGLGDSYSNQPQHF
NA	TRBV28	TRBJ2-7	NA	TGTGCCAGCAGTTTACCCAACTCCTACGAGCAGTACTTC	CASSLPNSYEQYF
TRBD1	TRBV30	TRBJ2-5	NA	TGTGCCTGGGCTCCCGGGACAGTTCAAGAGACCCAGTACTTC	CAWAPGTVQETQYF
NA	TRBV27	TRBJ2-3	NA	TGTGCCAGCAGTTTATCATCGGGAAACACAGATACGCAGTATTTT	CASSLSSGNTDTQYF
NA	TRBV4-2	TRBJ2-7	NA	TGTGCCAGCAGCCCGATCGGGGGAGGTAAATACGAGCAGTACTTC	CASSPIGGGKYEQYF
TRBD1	TRBV7-9	TRBJ2-7	NA	TGTGCTTCTAGGACAGGGGGCAGCGAGCAGTACTTC	CASRTGGSEQYF
TRBD1	TRBV9	TRBJ1-3	NA	TGTGCCAGCAGCGTTTCGACAGGGATCCTCTCTGGAAACACCATATATTTT	CASSVSTGILSGNTIYF
TRBD1	TRBV7-9	TRBJ2-5	NA	TGTGCCAGCAGCAAAGCGTCATCGGGACAGTGGGAGACCCAGTACTTC	CASSKASSGQWETQYF
TRBD2	TRBV5-1	TRBJ2-1	few	TGCGCCAGCAGCTTGACCACGGGGGGCAATGAGCAGTTCTTC	CASSLTTGGNEQFF
NA	TRBV19	TRBJ1-1	NA	TGTGCCAGTAGTCTCCTAGGGGGTCAGGAGGCTTTCTTT	CASSLLGGQEAFF
TRBD2	TRBV2	TRBJ2-7	NA	TGTGCCAGCACCAGCGGGAGCCTCCCCTACGAGCAGTACTTC	CASTSGSLPYEQYF
TRBD1	TRBV2	TRBJ1-1	few	TGTGCCAGCAGTGCTCGGGACAGGAACACTGAAGCTTTCTTT	CASSARDRNTEAFF
NA	TRBV6-1	TRBJ2-2	NA	TGTGCCAGCAGTGCCTTTGGGCAGGGTTATACTATGGTGGGCGGGGAGCTGTTTTTT	CASSAFGQGYTMVGGELFF
NA	TRBV28	TRBJ2-1	few	TGTGCCAGCAGTTTCACCGGCAATGAGCAGTTCTTC	CASSFTGNEQFF
TRBD1	TRBV27	TRBJ2-3	NA	TGTGCCAGCAGTTTACCCGGGACAGGACCCACAGATACGCAGTATTTT	CASSLPGTGPTDTQYF
NA	TRBV19	TRBJ1-1	NA	TGTGCCAGTAGTATAGATCCCGGGAGGCCTGAAGCTTTCTTT	CASSIDPGRPEAFF
NA	TRBV6-6	TRBJ2-7	once	TGTGCCAGCAACCCCAGGAACTCCTACGAGCAGTACTTC	CASNPRNSYEQYF
NA	TRBV6-6	TRBJ1-3	NA	TGTGCCAGCATGCGGTCTGCTGGAAACACCATATATTTT	CASMRSAGNTIYF
NA	TRBV5-1	TRBJ2-1	NA	TGCGCCAGCAGCTTCGGGATCCCGTCCAATGAGCAGTTCTTC	CASSFGIPSNEQFF
NA	TRBV7-9	TRBJ1-2	once	TGTGCCAGCAGACTTCATGGGACATCCATTTATGGCTACACCTTC	CASRLHGTSIYGYTF
NA	TRBV12-5	TRBJ1-1	NA	TGTGCTAGTGGTTGGGGAGGGAACACTGAAGCTTTCTTT	CASGWGGNTEAFF
TRBD2	TRBV4-1	TRBJ2-7	NA	TGCGCCAGCAGCATCTTAGCGGGAGAGAGCTACGAGCAGTACTTC	CASSILAGESYEQYF
NA	TRBV28	TRBJ1-5	NA	TGTGCCAGCAGCCGAGGGGGAGGCAATCAGCCCCAGCATTTT	CASSRGGGNQPQHF
TRBD2	TRBV19	TRBJ2-1	NA	TGTGCCAGTAGTATGAGGGGACTAGCGGAAATAGACAATGAGCAGTTCTTC	CASSMRGLAEIDNEQFF
NA	TRBV5-4	TRBJ2-3	NA	TGTGCCAGCAGGACCGACACGGATACGCAGTATTTT	CASRTDTDTQYF
TRBD2	TRBV9	TRBJ2-2	NA	TGTGCCAGCAGCGCGGGACTAGCGGGAGAAGGCGGGGAGCTGTTTTTT	CASSAGLAGEGGELFF
NA	TRBV9	TRBJ2-7	few	TGTGCCAGCAGCGCGTGGGGCGACGAGCAGTACTTC	CASSAWGDEQYF
NA	TRBV11-2	TRBJ1-1	NA	TGTGCCAGCAGCTTAGGGCTGGGGCGAATGAACACTGAAGCTTTCTTT	CASSLGLGRMNTEAFF
TRBD1	TRBV5-4	TRBJ2-3	few	TGTGCCAGCAGTTGGGACAGGGGTGTTACGCAGTATTTT	CASSWDRGVTQYF
NA	TRBV30	TRBJ1-1	NA	TGTGCCTGGAGCCCATGGGGGGGCGGAGGGAACACTGAAGCTTTCTTT	CAWSPWGGGGNTEAFF
NA	TRBV6-1	TRBJ2-7	NA	TGTGCCAGCAGTGAATTGGGGCAGGGCGGATACGAGCAGTACTTC	CASSELGQGGYEQYF
TRBD2	TRBV29-1	TRBJ2-3	few	TGCAGCGTTGCTGGCGGGAGGGCCACAGATACGCAGTATTTT	CSVAGGRATDTQYF